These 15 T cell receptor beta chains came from one sample sequenced in a study of T cell responses to AZD1222 COVID-19 vaccine. The protocol was immunoSEQ multiplex PCR, while the TCRdb copy is restricted to in-frame clones and leaves out a portion. The profile covers about 55,000 clones, with about 88% appearing a single time and approximately 30% taken by the ten largest. Here the sequenced sample was peripheral blood, taken on day 0 of AZD1222 vaccination. The receptors derive from an adult in good health.

The chain combines TRBV19 with TRBJ2-1; 9 nucleotides agree with TRBD2. This CDR3 contains 15 residues. Trimming took 3 bases from V and 3 from J; bases not matched to a gene: 3. The germline V gene encodes CDR1 LNHDA and CDR2 SQIVND (reference sequence). As DNA, the CDR3 is TGTGCCAGTAGTATCTGGCGGGAGGGCTACAATGAGCAGTTCTTC. Translation: CASSIWREGYNEQFF.

The chain is built from TRBV15 and TRBJ1-3, with D maybe TRBD1 (5 bases). Germline CDR1 is LNHNV and CDR2 is YYDKDF (reference sequence). With 2 bases removed from V and 4 bases from J, the gap between germline ends came to 15 bases. The CDR3 runs 16 residues. The CDR3 region has the DNA TGTGCCACCAGCAGACAGAGGGGTTCGGCGGGAAACACCATATATTTT. Protein sequence: CATSRQRGSAGNTIYF.

The J gene is TRBJ2-1, the V gene TRBV5-1; D is uncertain. Germline V gene data show CDR1 as SGHRS and CDR2 as YFSETQ. V shed 4 bases and J shed 3 bases, with 11 bases lying between them. This CDR3 comprises 14 residues. The CDR3 reads CASSLVADYNEQFF. The DNA for the CDR3 is TGCGCCAGCAGCCTAGTGGCGGACTACAATGAGCAGTTCTTC.

This clone was seen more than once but under ten times. The chain combines TRBV10-2 with TRBJ2-3; D may be TRBD1 (5 bases). V gave up 6 bases and J gave up 8 bases, with 15 bases separating them. This CDR3 comprises 13 residues. Germline V gene lookup returns CDR1 WSHSY and CDR2 SAAADI. CDR3 nucleotide sequence: TGCGCCAGCAGAGTGGGTCCGCAGGGTACGCAGTATTTT. Translation gives CASRVGPQGTQYF.

This clone was recorded only once. The rearrangement links TRBV18 to TRBJ2-1; D unresolved. Germline CDR1 reads KGHSH; CDR2 reads LQKENI. The germline V and J ends were trimmed by 4 bases and 8 bases, with 12 bases remaining between them. This CDR3 has 13 residues. This CDR3 reads CASSLGLVDEQFF. The CDR3 nucleotides read TGTGCCAGCTCACTCGGCCTCGTCGATGAGCAGTTCTTC.

The chain uses TRBV11-2 and TRBJ2-1, with D possibly being TRBD2 (6 bases). The length of the CDR3 is 13 residues. CDR1 SGHAT and CDR2 FQNNGV come from the germline V gene. The V end was cut by 4 bases, the J end by 6 bases, with 10 bases between. DNA for the CDR3: TGTGCCAGCAGCTCGGGACTCCTCAATGAGCAGTTCTTC. Translation: CASSSGLLNEQFF.

The CDR3 nucleotides read TGTGCCACGACCAGGACTAGCGGGAATCCAGATACGCAGTATTTT. Amino acid sequence: CATTRTSGNPDTQYF. V is TRBV6-5 and J is TRBJ2-3, with 12 bases fitting TRBD2. The CDR3 consists of 15 residues. CDR1 is MNHEY and CDR2 is SVGAGI in the germline V gene. The V gene end was trimmed by 10 bases and the J gene end by 4 bases; junction bases not matched to a gene: 9.

The chain recombines TRBV7-2 with TRBJ1-1; the D gene is possibly TRBD1 (6 bases). Per the germline V gene, CDR1 is SGHTA and CDR2 is FQGNSA. Trimming removed 4 bases at V and 5 bases at J, with 20 bases between. This CDR3 spans 16 amino acids. The CDR3 DNA reads as TGTGCCAGCAGCTCCCTCCTGGGGGGGGCGAGGACTGAAGCTTTCTTT. Protein: CASSSLLGGARTEAFF.

V and J are TRBV19 and TRBJ1-2; TRBD1 agrees at 7 bases. The CDR3 is 15 residues long. Germline V gene sequence: CDR1 LNHDA, CDR2 SQIVND (reference sequence). Trimming removed 11 bases from V and 7 bases from J; junction bases left unmatched: 19. As DNA, the CDR3 is TGTGCCTCTTCCTGGACAGGCGATGGAGGTGGTGGCTACACCTTC. It yields the protein CASSWTGDGGGGYTF.

This chain connects TRBV27 to TRBJ2-1; D could derive from TRBD1 or TRBD2 (5 bases each). The CDR3 has 13 residues. Per the germline V gene, CDR1 is MNHEY and CDR2 is SMNVEV (reference sequence). The germline V and J ends were trimmed by 5 bases and 6 bases, with 11 bases remaining between them. CDR3 sequence reads: CASSRDLFNEQFF. CDR3 nucleotide sequence: TGTGCCAGCAGTCGGGACCTCTTCAATGAGCAGTTCTTC.

This clone was recorded only once. In nucleotides, the CDR3 is TGTGCCAGCAGCCCTCCGGGACTAGGGGTGCTTGATACGCAGTATTTT. Its protein product is CASSPPGLGVLDTQYF. The V and J genes are TRBV7-9 and TRBJ2-3, with TRBD2 matching over 8 bases. Germline CDR1 and CDR2: SEHNR and FQNEAQ (reference sequence). After removal of 5 bases from V and 6 bases from J, the junction contained 13 bases not matched to a gene. The CDR3 contains 16 residues. Together with reference TRBV7-9 and TRBJ2-3, the CDR3 gives the full variable domain: DTGVSQNPRHKITKRGQNVTFRCDPISEHNRLYWYRQTLGQGPEFLTYFQNEAQLEKSRLLSDRFSAERPKGSFSTLEIQRTEQGDSAMYLCASSPPGLGVLDTQYFGPGTRLTVL.

In its sample, this clone was seen a few times. This chain uses TRBV7-9 with TRBJ1-1; 7 bases match TRBD1. CDR3 length equals 15 residues. Germline CDR1 reads SEHNR; CDR2 reads FQNEAQ (reference sequence). J lost 4 bases, V lost 4 bases, and 9 bases had no gene match. Here the CDR3 reads CASSSFAGGGTEAFF. The CDR3 DNA reads as TGTGCCAGCAGCTCGTTTGCAGGGGGAGGCACTGAAGCTTTCTTT.

The CDR3 protein is CASSLDSLASNEQFF. CDR3 DNA: TGTGCCAGCAGCTTAGATAGTCTAGCCTCCAATGAGCAGTTCTTC. The gene calls are TRBV11-2 and TRBJ2-1, with a possible D match to TRBD2 (5 bases). In germline, CDR1 is SGHAT, CDR2 FQNNGV. V lost 0 bases to trimming and J lost 6 bases, with 12 bases between them. CDR3 length: 15 amino acids.

The rearrangement uses TRBV27 and TRBJ2-1; tentatively, D is TRBD2 (6 bases). Germline assignment: CDR1 MNHEY and CDR2 SMNVEV (reference sequence). This CDR3 has 16 residues. Trimming removed 5 bases from V and 8 bases from J, with 22 bases in between. CDR3 coding DNA: TGTGCCAGCAGTGCGTTTAGCGGTCCTGCGGCGGATGAGCAGTTCTTC. This sequence encodes CASSAFSGPAADEQFF.

CDR3: CASSPAPGLAGDLGETQYF. The CDR3 DNA sequence: TGCGCCAGCAGCCCCGCCCCGGGACTAGCGGGAGACTTAGGCGAGACCCAGTACTTC. The chain employs TRBV5-1 and TRBJ2-5; 14 bases line up with TRBD2. Germline V gives CDR1 SGHRS, CDR2 YFSETQ. This CDR3 has 19 amino acids. With 4 bases clipped from V and 5 bases from J, the junction kept 16 bases outside the gene matches.